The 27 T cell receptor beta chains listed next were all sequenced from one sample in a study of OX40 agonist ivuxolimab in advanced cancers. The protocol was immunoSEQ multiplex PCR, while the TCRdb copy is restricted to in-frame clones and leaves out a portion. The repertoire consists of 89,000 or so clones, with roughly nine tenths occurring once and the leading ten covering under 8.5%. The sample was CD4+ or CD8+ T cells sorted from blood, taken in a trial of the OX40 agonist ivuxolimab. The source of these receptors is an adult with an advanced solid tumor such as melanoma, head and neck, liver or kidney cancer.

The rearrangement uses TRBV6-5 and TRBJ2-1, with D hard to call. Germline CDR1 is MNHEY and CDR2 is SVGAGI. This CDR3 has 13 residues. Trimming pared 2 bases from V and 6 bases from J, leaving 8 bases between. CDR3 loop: CASSYGLPNEQFF. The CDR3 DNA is TGTGCCAGCAGTTACGGCCTTCCCAATGAGCAGTTCTTC.

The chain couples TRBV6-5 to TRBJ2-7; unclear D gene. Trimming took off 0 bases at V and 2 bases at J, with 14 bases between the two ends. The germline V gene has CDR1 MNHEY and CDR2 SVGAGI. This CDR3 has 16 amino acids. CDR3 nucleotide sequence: TGTGCCAGCAGTTACTCGACCGGGCAGCGCACCTACGAGCAGTACTTC. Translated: CASSYSTGQRTYEQYF.

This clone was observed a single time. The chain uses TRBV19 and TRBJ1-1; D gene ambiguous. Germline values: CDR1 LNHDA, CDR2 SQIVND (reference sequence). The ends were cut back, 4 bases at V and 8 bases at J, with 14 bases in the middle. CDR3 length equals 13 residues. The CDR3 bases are TGTGCCAGTAGTACCCGGACGGGCTTGGAAGCTTTCTTT. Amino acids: CASSTRTGLEAFF.

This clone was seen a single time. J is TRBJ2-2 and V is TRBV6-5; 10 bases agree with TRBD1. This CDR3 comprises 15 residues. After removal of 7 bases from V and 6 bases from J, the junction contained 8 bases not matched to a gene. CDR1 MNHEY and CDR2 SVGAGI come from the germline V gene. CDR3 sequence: CASTGTGAFPGELFF. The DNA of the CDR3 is TGTGCCAGCACCGGGACAGGGGCCTTCCCCGGGGAGCTGTTTTTT.

The DNA for the CDR3 is TGTGCCAGCAGCTTTGAGCGGGGGGGCAACAATGAGCAGTTCTTC. This codes for CASSFERGGNNEQFF. V usage is TRBV7-6 and J usage is TRBJ2-1, with 10 bases that match TRBD2. Trimming removed 3 bases from V and 5 bases from J; junction bases left unmatched: 4. Germline CDR1 and CDR2: SGHVS and FNYEAQ. The length of the CDR3 is 15 residues.

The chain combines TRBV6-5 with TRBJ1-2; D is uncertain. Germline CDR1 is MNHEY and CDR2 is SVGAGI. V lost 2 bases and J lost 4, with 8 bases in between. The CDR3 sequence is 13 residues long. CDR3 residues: CASSYAMLYGYTF. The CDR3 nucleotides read TGTGCCAGCAGTTACGCGATGCTCTATGGCTACACCTTC.

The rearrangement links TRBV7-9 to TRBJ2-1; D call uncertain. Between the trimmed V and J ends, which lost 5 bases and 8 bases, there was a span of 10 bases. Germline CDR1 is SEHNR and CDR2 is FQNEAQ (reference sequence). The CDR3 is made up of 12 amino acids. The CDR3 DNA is TGTGCCAGCAGCCTATCGTTTGATGAGCAGTTCTTC. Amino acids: CASSLSFDEQFF.

The CDR3 protein is CASSAGRALGTDTQYF. The DNA for the CDR3 is TGTGCCAGCAGCGCCGGGAGGGCCTTGGGGACAGATACGCAGTATTTT. V and J are TRBV2 and TRBJ2-3; TRBD2 matches 8 bases. The CDR3 has 16 amino acids. CDR1 is SNHLY and CDR2 is FYNNEI in the germline V gene. Trimming took 6 bases from V and 3 from J; bases not matched to a gene: 11.

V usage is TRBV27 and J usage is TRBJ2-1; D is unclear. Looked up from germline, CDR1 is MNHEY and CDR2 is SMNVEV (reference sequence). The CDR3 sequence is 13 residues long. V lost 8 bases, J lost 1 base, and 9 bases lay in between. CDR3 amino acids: CASGDTSYNEQFF. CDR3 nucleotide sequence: TGTGCCAGCGGAGACACATCCTACAATGAGCAGTTCTTC.

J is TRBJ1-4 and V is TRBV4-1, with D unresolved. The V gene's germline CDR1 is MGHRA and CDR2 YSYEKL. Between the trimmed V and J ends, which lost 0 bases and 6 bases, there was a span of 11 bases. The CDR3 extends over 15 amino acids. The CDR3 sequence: CASSQEASHYEKLFF. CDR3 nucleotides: TGCGCCAGCAGCCAAGAGGCCAGCCATTATGAAAAACTGTTTTTT.

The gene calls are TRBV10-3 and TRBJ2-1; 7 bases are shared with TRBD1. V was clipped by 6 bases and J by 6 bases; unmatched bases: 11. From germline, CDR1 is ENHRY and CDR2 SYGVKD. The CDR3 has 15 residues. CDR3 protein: CAIRPGDSSLNEQFF. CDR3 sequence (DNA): TGTGCCATCAGACCCGGGGACAGCTCCCTCAATGAGCAGTTCTTC.

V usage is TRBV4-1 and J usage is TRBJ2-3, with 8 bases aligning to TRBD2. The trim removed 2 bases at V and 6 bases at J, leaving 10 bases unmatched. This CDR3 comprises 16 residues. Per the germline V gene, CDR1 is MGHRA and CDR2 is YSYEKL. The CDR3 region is CASSQPGLASGDTQYF. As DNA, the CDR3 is TGCGCCAGCAGCCAACCCGGACTAGCCTCGGGGGATACGCAGTATTTT.

In DNA, the CDR3 is TGTGCCAGCCTTTTAGATAATGAAAAACTGTTTTTT. Translation gives CASLLDNEKLFF. The genes are TRBV7-9 and TRBJ1-4; D unresolved. The germline V and J ends were trimmed by 8 bases and 4 bases, with 8 bases remaining between them. The CDR3 consists of 12 residues. Germline V lookup: CDR1 SEHNR, CDR2 FQNEAQ (reference sequence).

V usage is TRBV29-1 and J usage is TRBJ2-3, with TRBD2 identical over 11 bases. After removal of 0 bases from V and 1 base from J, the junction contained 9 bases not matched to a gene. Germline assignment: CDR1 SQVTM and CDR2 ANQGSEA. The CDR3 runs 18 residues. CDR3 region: CSVEDLSGTSGGTDTQYF. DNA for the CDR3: TGCAGCGTTGAAGATCTTAGTGGGACTAGCGGAGGCACAGATACGCAGTATTTT.

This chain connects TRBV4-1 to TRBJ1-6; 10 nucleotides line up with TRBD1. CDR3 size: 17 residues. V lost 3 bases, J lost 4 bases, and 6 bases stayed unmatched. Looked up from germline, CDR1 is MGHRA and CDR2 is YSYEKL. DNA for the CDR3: TGCGCCAGCAGCCAGGAGGGACAGGGGTTATATAATTCACCCCTCCACTTT. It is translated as CASSQEGQGLYNSPLHF.

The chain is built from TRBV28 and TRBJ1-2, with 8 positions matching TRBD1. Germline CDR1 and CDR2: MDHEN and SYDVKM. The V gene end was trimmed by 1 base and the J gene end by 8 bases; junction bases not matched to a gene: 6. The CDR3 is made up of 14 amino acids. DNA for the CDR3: TGTGCCAGCAGTTTATCAGGGGGCGAAGGGGGCTACACCTTC. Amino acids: CASSLSGGEGGYTF.

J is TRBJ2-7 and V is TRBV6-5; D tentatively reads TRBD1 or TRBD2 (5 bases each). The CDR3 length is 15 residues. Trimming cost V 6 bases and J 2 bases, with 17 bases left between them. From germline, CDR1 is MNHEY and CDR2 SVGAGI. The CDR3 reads CASRTAGTATYEQYF. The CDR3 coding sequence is TGTGCCAGCAGGACGGCCGGGACGGCAACCTACGAGCAGTACTTC.

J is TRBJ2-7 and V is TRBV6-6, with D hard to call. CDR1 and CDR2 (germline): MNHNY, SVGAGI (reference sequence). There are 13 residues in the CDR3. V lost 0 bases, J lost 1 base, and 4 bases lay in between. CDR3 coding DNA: TGTGCCAGCAGTTACTCCGGGTCCTACGAGCAGTACGTC. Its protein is CASSYSGSYEQYV.

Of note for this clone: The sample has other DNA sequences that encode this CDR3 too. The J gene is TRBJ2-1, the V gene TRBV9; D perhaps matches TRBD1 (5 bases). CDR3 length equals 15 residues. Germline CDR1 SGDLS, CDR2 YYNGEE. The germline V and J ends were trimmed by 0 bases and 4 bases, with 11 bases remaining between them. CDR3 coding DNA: TGTGCCAGCAGCGTAGGTGGTGGGGCTTACAATGAGCAGTTCTTC. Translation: CASSVGGGAYNEQFF.

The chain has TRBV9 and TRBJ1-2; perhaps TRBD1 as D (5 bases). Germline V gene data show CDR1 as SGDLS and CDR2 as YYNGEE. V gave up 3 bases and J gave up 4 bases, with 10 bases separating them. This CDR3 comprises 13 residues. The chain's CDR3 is CASSDTGIYGYTF. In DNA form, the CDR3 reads TGTGCCAGCAGCGACACAGGAATCTATGGCTACACCTTC.

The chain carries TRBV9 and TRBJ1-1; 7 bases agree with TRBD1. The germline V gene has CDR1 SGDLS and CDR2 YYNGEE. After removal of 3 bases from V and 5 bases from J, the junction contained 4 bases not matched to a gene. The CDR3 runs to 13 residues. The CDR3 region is CASSAGGRTEAFF. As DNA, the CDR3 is TGTGCCAGCAGCGCAGGGGGGCGGACTGAAGCTTTCTTT.

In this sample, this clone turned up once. For the CDR3, the DNA is TGTGCCAGCAGTCTCTCTGGGGCGGGGGATGGCTACACCTTC. Amino acids: CASSLSGAGDGYTF. The J gene is TRBJ1-2, the V gene TRBV25-1, with D maybe TRBD1 (5 bases). Per the germline V gene, CDR1 is MGHDK and CDR2 is SYGVNS. Deletions cut 5 bases from V and 6 bases from J, with 16 bases between. The CDR3 spans 14 residues.

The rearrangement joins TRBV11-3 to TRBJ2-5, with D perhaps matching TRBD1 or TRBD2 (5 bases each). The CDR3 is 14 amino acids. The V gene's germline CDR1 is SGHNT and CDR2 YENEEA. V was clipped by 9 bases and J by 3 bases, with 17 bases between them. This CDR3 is CASTSRGHEETQYF. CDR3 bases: TGTGCCAGTACATCGAGGGGTCACGAAGAGACCCAGTACTTC.

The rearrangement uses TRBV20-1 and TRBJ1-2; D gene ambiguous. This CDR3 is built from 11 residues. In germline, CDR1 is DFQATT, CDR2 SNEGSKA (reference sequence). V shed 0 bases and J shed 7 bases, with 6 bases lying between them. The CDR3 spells CSARDVAGYTF. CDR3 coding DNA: TGCAGTGCTAGAGACGTGGCTGGCTACACCTTC.

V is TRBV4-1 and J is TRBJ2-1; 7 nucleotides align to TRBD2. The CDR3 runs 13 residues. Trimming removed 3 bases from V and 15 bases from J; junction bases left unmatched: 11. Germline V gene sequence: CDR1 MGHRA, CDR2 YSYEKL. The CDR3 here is CASSQIRAGVLFF. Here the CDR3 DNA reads TGCGCCAGCAGCCAGATTCGGGCGGGAGTCCTGTTCTTC.

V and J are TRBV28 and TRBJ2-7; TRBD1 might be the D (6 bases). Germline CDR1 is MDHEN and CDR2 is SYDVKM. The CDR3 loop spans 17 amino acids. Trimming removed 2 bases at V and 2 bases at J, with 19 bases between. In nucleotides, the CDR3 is TGTGCCAGCAGTTTAGGGCTGGGGGCAGCCGGCCCCTACGAGCAGTACTTC. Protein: CASSLGLGAAGPYEQYF.

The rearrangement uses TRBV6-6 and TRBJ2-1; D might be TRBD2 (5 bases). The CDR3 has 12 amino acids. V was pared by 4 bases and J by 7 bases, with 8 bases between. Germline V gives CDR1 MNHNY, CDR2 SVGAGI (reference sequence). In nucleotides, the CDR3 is TGTGCCAGCAGTTTCGGGGTTAATGAGCAGTTCTTC. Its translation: CASSFGVNEQFF.